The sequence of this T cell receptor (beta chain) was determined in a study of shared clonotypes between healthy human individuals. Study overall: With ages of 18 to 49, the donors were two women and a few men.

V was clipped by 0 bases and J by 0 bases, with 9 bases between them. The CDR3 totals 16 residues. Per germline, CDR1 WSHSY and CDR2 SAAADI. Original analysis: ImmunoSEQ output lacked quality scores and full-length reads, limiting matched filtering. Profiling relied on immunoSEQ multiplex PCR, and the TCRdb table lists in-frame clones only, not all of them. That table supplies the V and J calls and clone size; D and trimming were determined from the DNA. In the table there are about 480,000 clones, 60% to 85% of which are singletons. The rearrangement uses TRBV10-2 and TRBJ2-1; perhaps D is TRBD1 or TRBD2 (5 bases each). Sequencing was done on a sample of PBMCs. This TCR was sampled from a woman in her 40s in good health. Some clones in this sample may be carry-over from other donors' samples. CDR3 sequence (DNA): TGCGCCAGCAGTGAGTCGAGAGGGGACTCCTACAATGAGCAGTTCTTC. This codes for CASSESRGDSYNEQFF.